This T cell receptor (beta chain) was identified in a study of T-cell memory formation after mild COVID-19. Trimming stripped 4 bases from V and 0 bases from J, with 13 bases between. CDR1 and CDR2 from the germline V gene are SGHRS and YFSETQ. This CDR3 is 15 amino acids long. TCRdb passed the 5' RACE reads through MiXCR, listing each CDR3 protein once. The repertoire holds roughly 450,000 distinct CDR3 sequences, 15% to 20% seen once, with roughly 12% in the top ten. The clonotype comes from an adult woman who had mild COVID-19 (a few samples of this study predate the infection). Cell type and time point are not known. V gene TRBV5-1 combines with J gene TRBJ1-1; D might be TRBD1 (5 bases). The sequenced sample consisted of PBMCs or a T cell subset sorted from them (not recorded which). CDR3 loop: CASSPDSYMNTEAFF. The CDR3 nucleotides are TGCGCCAGCAGCCCCGACAGTTACATGAACACTGAAGCTTTCTTT.